These 21 T cell receptor beta chains were all obtained from the same sample, sequenced in a study of CD8 T cells in ankylosing spondylitis. TCRdb redid the calling of the 5' RACE reads with MiXCR, one entry per CDR3 protein. This table holds some 220,000 distinct CDR3 sequences, approximately 8% found once. Sequenced: blood, either unsorted or a sorted T cell fraction (not recorded which). These receptors were taken from a female donor with ankylosing spondylitis or in good health (not recorded which).

This clonotype has at least ten counts. The chain recombines TRBV5-1 with TRBJ2-5; 8 nucleotides line up with TRBD2. J gave up 5 bases and V 7 bases, and 13 bases lay outside the gene matches. Germline V lookup: CDR1 SGHRS, CDR2 YFSETQ. The CDR3 runs to 15 residues. The CDR3 region has the DNA TGCGCCAGCCTACGGGAGGGCCGACTTAAGGAGACCCAGTACTTC. Its translation is CASLREGRLKETQYF.

This clonotype was seen at least ten times. The chain employs TRBV12-3 or TRBV12-4 and TRBJ1-1; 9 positions match TRBD1. Trimming took 9 bases from V and 2 from J; bases not matched to a gene: 4. The CDR3 loop spans 13 amino acids. CDR3 coding DNA: TGTGCCAGTGACAGGGGGGGAAACACTGAAGCTTTCTTT. Protein: CASDRGGNTEAFF.

At least ten counts were recorded for this clonotype. The chain has TRBV7-9 and TRBJ2-7; 11 bases fit TRBD1. The CDR3 runs 14 residues. Germline CDR1 SEHNR, CDR2 FQNEAQ (reference sequence). Trimming at V came to 7 bases and at J to 2 bases, leaving 4 bases not matched to a gene. CDR3 sequence: CASTTDRGPYEQYF. CDR3 nucleotide sequence: TGTGCCAGCACCACGGACAGGGGGCCCTACGAGCAGTACTTC.

This rearrangement joins TRBV29-1 to TRBJ1-2; D remains unclear. V shed 3 bases and J shed 12 bases, with 20 bases lying between them. The CDR3 is 13 residues long. CDR1 and CDR2 from the germline V gene are SQVTM and ANQGSEA. CDR3 protein: CSVEVGSRRRNTF. For the CDR3, the DNA is TGCAGCGTTGAGGTAGGAAGCCGTCGGAGGAACACCTTC. Full variable domain (remainder filled in from reference TRBV29-1 and TRBJ1-2): SAVISQKPSRDICQRGTSLTIQCQVDSQVTMMFWYRQQPGQSLTLIATANQGSEATYESGFVIDKFPISRPNLTFSTLTVSNMSPEDSSIYLCSVEVGSRRRNTFGSGTRLTVV.

This CDR3 reads CASSQSSTGQTVHSEQFF. The CDR3 DNA follows: TGCGCCAGCAGCCAGTCCTCAACAGGACAAACGGTCCACAGTGAGCAGTTCTTC. V and J are TRBV4-3 and TRBJ2-1, with D possibly TRBD1 on 5 matching bases. CDR1 is LGHNA and CDR2 is YSLEER in the germline V gene. Trimming cost V 3 bases and J 9 bases, with 27 bases left between them. The CDR3 spans 18 residues.

The table lists this clonotype with a few counts. V gene TRBV7-2 combines with J gene TRBJ1-6; D gene ambiguous. There are 14 residues in the CDR3. Trimming left V 5 bases short and J 9 bases short, with 14 bases between. CDR1 and CDR2 from the germline V gene are SGHTA and FQGNSA. CDR3 sequence reads: CASSPGVLRSPLHF. The CDR3, as DNA: TGTGCCAGCAGCCCCGGAGTCCTGCGTTCACCCCTCCACTTT.

This clonotype has at least ten counts. This sequence joins TRBV29-1 and TRBJ2-5; maybe TRBD1 (5 bases). Germline assignment: CDR1 SQVTM and CDR2 ANQGSEA. V lost 4 bases and J lost 5, with 11 bases in between. The CDR3 is 12 amino acids. The CDR3 here is CSVVSPGETQYF. CDR3 nucleotide sequence: TGCAGCGTTGTAAGCCCAGGGGAGACCCAGTACTTC. Full variable domain (missing parts from reference TRBV29-1 and TRBJ2-5): SAVISQKPSRDICQRGTSLTIQCQVDSQVTMMFWYRQQPGQSLTLIATANQGSEATYESGFVIDKFPISRPNLTFSTLTVSNMSPEDSSIYLCSVVSPGETQYFGPGTRLLVL.

This clonotype was recorded at least ten times. The V and J genes are TRBV6-2 or TRBV6-3 and TRBJ2-5; D is uncertain. Trimming pared 5 bases from V and 5 bases from J, leaving 12 bases between. Germline CDR1 and CDR2: MNHEY and SVGEGT. The CDR3 loop spans 13 amino acids. CDR3 sequence: CASSPRPVETQYF. As DNA, the CDR3 is TGTGCCAGCAGTCCCAGACCGGTGGAGACCCAGTACTTC.

This clonotype was detected only a few times. CDR3 nucleotide sequence: TGTGCCACCAGCACCTCCGGGACAGGGGAGGAAGAGACCCAGTACTTC. It yields the protein CATSTSGTGEEETQYF. The genes are TRBV15 and TRBJ2-5; 10 nucleotides line up with TRBD1. The germline CDR1 and CDR2 sequences are LNHNV and YYDKDF (reference sequence). The CDR3 runs to 16 residues. The J segment lost 3 bases and the V segment lost 4 bases, leaving 8 bases of the junction unmatched. The full variable domain, completed using reference TRBV15 and TRBJ2-5, is DAMVIQNPRYQVTQFGKPVTLSCSQTLNHNVMYWYQQKSSQAPKLLFHYYDKDFNNEADTPDNFQSRRPNTSFCFLDIRSPGLGDTAMYLCATSTSGTGEEETQYFGPGTRLLVL.

J is TRBJ2-1 and V is TRBV7-2; the D gene is possibly TRBD2 (6 bases). The germline V and J ends were trimmed by 11 bases and 8 bases, with 28 bases remaining between them. In germline, CDR1 is SGHTA, CDR2 FQGNSA. CDR3 length equals 16 residues. Written as DNA, the CDR3 is TGTGCCTGGGGGGAAGGGGTCACCCGGGGCCGGGATGAGCAGTTCTTC. Translating gives CAWGEGVTRGRDEQFF.

This clonotype was found many times. V usage is TRBV29-1 and J usage is TRBJ2-7; a possible D gene is TRBD1 (6 bases). The germline gives CDR1 SQVTM, CDR2 ANQGSEA. V lost 4 bases, J lost 0 bases, and 10 bases lay in between. This CDR3 region has 13 residues. The CDR3 sequence is CSVVGGTSYEQYF. CDR3 coding DNA: TGCAGCGTTGTAGGGGGAACCTCCTACGAGCAGTACTTC.

This clonotype has just a few counts. The chain joins TRBV7-9 to TRBJ2-7; tentatively, D is TRBD2 (7 bases). V shed 4 bases and J shed 0 bases, with 16 bases lying between them. CDR3 size: 16 residues. Germline CDR1 SEHNR, CDR2 FQNEAQ (reference sequence). CDR3 sequence: CASSSTAGASSYEQYF. The DNA of the CDR3 is TGTGCCAGCAGCTCAACGGCGGGGGCAAGCTCCTACGAGCAGTACTTC.

This clonotype showed up many times. This chain uses TRBV28 with TRBJ1-1, with 10 bases that match TRBD1. The CDR3 runs to 16 residues. The trim removed 0 bases at V and 4 bases at J, leaving 5 bases unmatched. Germline CDR1 and CDR2: MDHEN and SYDVKM. In nucleotides, the CDR3 is TGTGCCAGCAGTTTATGGGTTGACAGGGGGCTCACTGAAGCTTTCTTT. It codes for CASSLWVDRGLTEAFF. Based on the CDR3 plus reference TRBV28 and TRBJ1-1, the full variable domain is DVKVTQSSRYLVKRTGEKVFLECVQDMDHENMFWYRQDPGLGLRLIYFSYDVKMKEKGDIPEGYSVSREKKERFSLILESASTNQTSMYLCASSLWVDRGLTEAFFGQGTRLTVV.

Ten or more counts support this clonotype. This rearrangement joins TRBV20-1 to TRBJ2-1; 7 nucleotides line up with TRBD2. With 5 bases clipped from V and 5 bases from J, the junction kept 9 bases outside the gene matches. The germline CDR1 and CDR2 sequences are DFQATT and SNEGSKA (reference sequence). The CDR3 sequence is 14 residues long. The CDR3: CSAGASGTHNEQFF. The CDR3 nucleotides read TGCAGTGCTGGGGCGAGCGGGACGCACAATGAGCAGTTCTTC.

This clonotype was recorded many times. The CDR3 DNA follows: TGCGCCAGCAGCTTGGGGGCCCGGGAGCCGAACTACAATGAGCAGTTCTTC. This codes for CASSLGAREPNYNEQFF. This chain links TRBV5-1 with TRBJ2-1; D perhaps matches TRBD2 (6 bases). Germline lookup yields CDR1 SGHRS and CDR2 YFSETQ. The CDR3 is 17 amino acids. V lost 0 bases and J 3 bases, leaving 16 bases between the germline ends.

This clonotype was counted many times. This sequence joins TRBV5-1 and TRBJ2-1; no clear D. CDR3 length: 16 amino acids. Germline CDR1 reads SGHRS; CDR2 reads YFSETQ. The V gene lost 5 bases and the J gene lost 0 bases, with 15 bases spanning the gap. The CDR3 bases are TGCGCCAGCAGACCAGATCCTCGAAGCTCCTACAATGAGCAGTTCTTC. Translating gives CASRPDPRSSYNEQFF. The complete variable domain, with remaining parts taken from reference TRBV5-1 and TRBJ2-1, reads KAGVTQTPRYLIKTRGQQVTLSCSPISGHRSVSWYQQTPGQGLQFLFEYFSETQRNKGNFPGRFSGRQFSNSRSEMNVSTLELGDSALYLCASRPDPRSSYNEQFFGPGTRLTVL.

This clonotype was seen many times. This rearrangement joins TRBV25-1 to TRBJ2-7; TRBD2 agrees at 9 bases. The V gene end was trimmed by 6 bases and the J gene end by 3 bases; junction bases not matched to a gene: 6. This CDR3 is 14 amino acids long. Germline V gene data show CDR1 as MGHDK and CDR2 as SYGVNS. This CDR3 reads CASSPGLAGYEQYF. For the CDR3, the DNA is TGTGCCAGCAGCCCGGGACTAGCAGGCTACGAGCAGTACTTC.

This clonotype was seen at least ten times. Written as DNA, the CDR3 is TGTGCCAGCAGTACCTTAGCGGGACCAGCCGTGCAGTACTTC. Translation: CASSTLAGPAVQYF. This sequence joins TRBV12-3 or TRBV12-4 and TRBJ2-7; 8 bases line up with TRBD2. With 5 bases clipped from V and 9 bases from J, the junction kept 12 bases outside the gene matches. The CDR3 length is 14 residues.

This clonotype was seen repeatedly, ten times or more. The chain has TRBV28 and TRBJ2-3; TRBD2 agrees at 10 bases. This CDR3 has 15 amino acids. J lost 4 bases, V lost 6 bases, and 7 bases had no gene match. Germline V gene lookup returns CDR1 MDHEN and CDR2 SYDVKM. The CDR3 nucleotides read TGTGCCAGCAGCCCCCCTAGCGGGAGCGCAGATACGCAGTATTTT. This sequence encodes CASSPPSGSADTQYF. Full variable domain (missing parts from reference TRBV28 and TRBJ2-3): DVKVTQSSRYLVKRTGEKVFLECVQDMDHENMFWYRQDPGLGLRLIYFSYDVKMKEKGDIPEGYSVSREKKERFSLILESASTNQTSMYLCASSPPSGSADTQYFGPGTRLTVL.

This clonotype was seen repeatedly, ten times or more. The J gene is TRBJ2-3, the V gene TRBV2; D remains ambiguous. The CDR3 has 12 residues. V lost 7 bases and J 2 bases, leaving 7 bases between the germline ends. Germline V gene sequence: CDR1 SNHLY, CDR2 FYNNEI. The chain's CDR3 is CASIPHTDTQYF. In nucleotides, the CDR3 is TGTGCCAGCATTCCCCACACAGATACGCAGTATTTT.

This clonotype was picked up many times. The chain is built from TRBV5-5 and TRBJ2-1; TRBD2 is a possible D gene (6 bases). V was shortened by 1 base and J by 2 bases, with 13 bases between the two germline ends. CDR1 SGHKS and CDR2 YYEKEE come from the germline V gene (reference sequence). The CDR3 sequence is 16 residues long. CDR3 in amino acids: CASSLSGRGPYNEQFF. CDR3 DNA sequence: TGTGCCAGCAGCTTGTCGGGGCGGGGCCCCTACAATGAGCAGTTCTTC.